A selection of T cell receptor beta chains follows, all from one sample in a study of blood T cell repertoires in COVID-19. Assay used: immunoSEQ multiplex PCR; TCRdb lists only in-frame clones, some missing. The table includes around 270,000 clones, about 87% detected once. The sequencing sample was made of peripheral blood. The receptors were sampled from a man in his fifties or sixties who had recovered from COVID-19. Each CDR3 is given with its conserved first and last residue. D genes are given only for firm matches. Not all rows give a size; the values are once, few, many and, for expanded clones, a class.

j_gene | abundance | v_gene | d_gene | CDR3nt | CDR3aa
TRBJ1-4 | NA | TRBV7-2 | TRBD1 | TGTGCCAGCAGCCCCCGGGACAGGGTTTTTGAAAAACTGTTTTTT | CASSPRDRVFEKLFF
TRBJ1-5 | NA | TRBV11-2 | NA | TGTGCCAGCAGCCCCCGGGTCTCACAGCCCCAGCATTTT | CASSPRVSQPQHF
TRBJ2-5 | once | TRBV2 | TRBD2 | TGTGCCAGCAGGCCATTAGCGGGGGGGCGCCAAGAGACCCAGTACTTC | CASRPLAGGRQETQYF
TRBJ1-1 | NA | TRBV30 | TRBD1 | TGTGCCTGGACGAGGGGGCCCTCGGTCACTGAAGCTTTCTTT | CAWTRGPSVTEAFF
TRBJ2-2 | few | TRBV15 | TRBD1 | TGTGCCACCAGCGGAGAGGGGACAGCGAACACCGGGGAGCTGTTTTTT | CATSGEGTANTGELFF
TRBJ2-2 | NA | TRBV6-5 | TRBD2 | TGTGCCAGCAGTTACGGACGGGGGGGCCCCGGGGAGCTGTTTTTT | CASSYGRGGPGELFF
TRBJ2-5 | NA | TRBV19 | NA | TGTGCCAGTAGTACAGGATTGGAGACCCAGTACTTC | CASSTGLETQYF
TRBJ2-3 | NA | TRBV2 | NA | TGTGCCAGCAGTGTAGGAGGCCCTCCGGATACGCAGTATTTT | CASSVGGPPDTQYF
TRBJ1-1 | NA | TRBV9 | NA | TGTGCCAGCAGCGTATTGGGGAGGGACACTGAAGCTTTCTTT | CASSVLGRDTEAFF
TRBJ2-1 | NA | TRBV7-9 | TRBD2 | TGTGCCAGCAGCCTAGCCCAACTAGCGGGGGGGAGCTCCTACAATGAGCAGTTCTTC | CASSLAQLAGGSSYNEQFF
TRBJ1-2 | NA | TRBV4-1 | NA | TGCGCCAGCAGCCAAGACAGGTTATGGGGCTACACCTTC | CASSQDRLWGYTF
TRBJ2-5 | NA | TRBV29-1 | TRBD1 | TGCAGCGTTTCCCACAGGGGAGAGACCCAGTACTTC | CSVSHRGETQYF
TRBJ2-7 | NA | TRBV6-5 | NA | TGTGCCAGCAGTTACGAGGCAGCCCAATCCTACGAGCAGTACTTC | CASSYEAAQSYEQYF
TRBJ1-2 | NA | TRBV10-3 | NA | TGTGCCATCAGTGTTTCCCCGAGGTATGGCTACACCTTC | CAISVSPRYGYTF
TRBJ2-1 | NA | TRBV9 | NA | TGTGCCAGCAGCGTCCAGGGGGGCTTAGTGAATGAGCAGTTCTTC | CASSVQGGLVNEQFF
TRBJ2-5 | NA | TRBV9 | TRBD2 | TGTGCCAGCAGCGTAGCGACTAGCGGGGAAGAGACCCAGTACTTC | CASSVATSGEETQYF
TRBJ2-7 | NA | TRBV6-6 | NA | TGTGCCAGCAGTCGACCTCCGGGTCCCCAGGGCTACGAGCAGTACTTC | CASSRPPGPQGYEQYF
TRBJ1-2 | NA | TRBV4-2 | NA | TGTGCCAGCAGCCAGGGGGACTCCAGCTATGGCTACACCTTC | CASSQGDSSYGYTF
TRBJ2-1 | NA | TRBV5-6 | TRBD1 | TGTGCCAGCAGCTTGAGGCGGTTGGGGACAGGGCTTTACAATGAGCAGTTCTTC | CASSLRRLGTGLYNEQFF
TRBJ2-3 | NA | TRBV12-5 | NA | TGTGCTAGTGGTTTCGGCACTAGACTAAGCACAGATACGCAGTATTTT | CASGFGTRLSTDTQYF
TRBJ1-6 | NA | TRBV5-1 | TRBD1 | TGCGCCAGCAGCTTAGGACAGGAAAATTCACCCCTCCACTTT | CASSLGQENSPLHF
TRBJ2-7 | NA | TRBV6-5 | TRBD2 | TGTGCCAGCGAGGGACTAGCGGGGGTCGAGCAGTACTTC | CASEGLAGVEQYF